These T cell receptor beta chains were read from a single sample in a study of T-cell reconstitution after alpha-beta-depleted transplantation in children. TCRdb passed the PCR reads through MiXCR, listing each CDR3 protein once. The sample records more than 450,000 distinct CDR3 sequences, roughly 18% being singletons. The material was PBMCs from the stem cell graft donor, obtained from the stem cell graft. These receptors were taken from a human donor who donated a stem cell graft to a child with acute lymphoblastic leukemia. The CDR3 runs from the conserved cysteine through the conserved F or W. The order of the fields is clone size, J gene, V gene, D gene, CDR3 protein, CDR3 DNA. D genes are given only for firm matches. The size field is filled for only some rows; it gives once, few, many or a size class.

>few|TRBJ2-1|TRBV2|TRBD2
CASRGGGLAGGHNEQFF
TGTGCCAGCAGAGGCGGAGGGCTAGCGGGAGGCCACAATGAGCAGTTCTTC
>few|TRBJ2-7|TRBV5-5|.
CASSLLGTTLYEQYF
TGTGCCAGCAGCTTGCTAGGGACAACCCTCTACGAGCAGTACTTC
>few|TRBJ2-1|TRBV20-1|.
CSARYRSYNEQFF
TGCAGTGCTCGGTATAGATCCTACAATGAGCAGTTCTTC
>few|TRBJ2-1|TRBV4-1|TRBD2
CASSQVLTSGSIYNEQFF
TGCGCCAGCAGCCAAGTCCTGACTAGCGGGAGTATCTACAATGAGCAGTTCTTC
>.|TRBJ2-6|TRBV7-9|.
CASSTGPTASGANGLTF
TGTGCCAGCAGCACCGGGCCAACGGCCTCTGGGGCCAACGGCCTGACTTTC
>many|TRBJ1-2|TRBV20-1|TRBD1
CSPTGDPYGYTF
TGCAGTCCGACAGGGGACCCATATGGCTACACCTTC
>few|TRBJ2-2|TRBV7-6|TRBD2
CASSSVLAGVLITGELFF
TGTGCCAGCAGTTCTGTACTAGCGGGAGTTTTAATCACCGGGGAGCTGTTTTTT
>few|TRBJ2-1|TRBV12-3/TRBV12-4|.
CASRSPHNEQFF
TGTGCCAGCAGGAGCCCCCACAATGAGCAGTTCTTC
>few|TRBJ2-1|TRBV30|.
CAWSVRVGHYNEQFF
TGTGCCTGGAGTGTACGGGTGGGTCACTACAATGAGCAGTTCTTC
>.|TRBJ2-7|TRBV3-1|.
CASSHVPSLSYEQYF
TGTGCCAGCAGCCATGTCCCGTCCCTCTCCTACGAGCAGTACTTC
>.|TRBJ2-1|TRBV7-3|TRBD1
CASSVDRGEQFF
TGTGCCAGCAGCGTCGACAGGGGTGAGCAGTTCTTC
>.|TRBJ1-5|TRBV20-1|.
CSAHPPGDQPQHF
TGCAGCGCCCACCCTCCAGGGGATCAGCCCCAGCATTTT
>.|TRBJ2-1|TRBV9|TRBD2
CASSGLAAGEYNEQFF
TGTGCCAGCAGCGGTTTGGCGGCGGGGGAATACAATGAGCAGTTCTTC
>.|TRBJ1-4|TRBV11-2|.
CASSLEPGGGLNEKLFF
TGTGCCAGCAGCTTAGAACCCGGGGGTGGTCTTAATGAAAAACTGTTTTTT
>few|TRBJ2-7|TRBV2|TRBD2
CASYPGLGDNEQYF
TGTGCCAGCTACCCGGGACTAGGGGATAACGAGCAGTACTTC
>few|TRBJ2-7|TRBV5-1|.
CASSSGGQNYEQYF
TGCGCCAGCAGCTCTGGGGGACAAAACTACGAGCAGTACTTC